This T cell receptor (beta chain) was recorded in a study of T cell changes during pregnancy in multiple sclerosis. The V and J ends lost 1 base and 0 bases, in that order; junction bases with no gene match: 5. CDR1 and CDR2 from the germline V gene are MGHRA and YSYEKL. The CDR3 length is 17 residues. Only in-frame clones appear in the TCRdb table, and some are missing; sequencing was by immunoSEQ multiplex PCR. This sample has around 77,000 clones, with around 90% found just once. The chain carries TRBV4-1 and TRBJ2-7; 11 bases are a match to TRBD2. This TCR was recovered from a female donor with multiple sclerosis, enrolled in a pregnancy study. This specimen was peripheral blood, taken in the third trimester of pregnancy. The CDR3 bases are TGCGCCAGCAGCCAAGGGACTAGCGGGCCGAGCTCCTACGAGCAGTACTTC. Translating it yields CASSQGTSGPSSYEQYF.